The subject of this entry is one T cell receptor (beta chain). This clone showed up just once. What this receptor recognizes is not known. Base qualities were left out, and no much larger clone turns up one base away. Another Seattle source contributed samples from volunteer blood donors who had recovered from COVID-19. Collaborating institutions collected whole blood in K2EDTA tubes following their own protocols. For TCRbeta analysis, collaborators shipped samples in one of three forms: frozen whole blood, isolated PBMCs, or DNA extracted from either of those sample types. The source of the sample is a study of blood T cell repertoires in COVID-19 (dated by TCRdb to the early 2020s). Notes on the research overall: Collaborator samples came from the United States, Italy and Spain and covered acute and convalescent phases of COVID-19. The prospective study material was composed of cDNA or gDNA derived from T cells, B-cell-depleted T cells, or PBMCs. Deeply sampled blood TCRbeta repertoires from subjects exposed to, actively infected with, or recovered from COVID-19 were included in the dataset. The repertoires were made available in a free public database intended to serve as a resource for research on the immune response to SARS-CoV-2. The samples were drawn from two sources: the first 160 participants of the ongoing ImmuneRACE study, and 1,200 or so subjects contributed by 6 global collaborators. Nearly every sample came with metadata listing a de-identified subject ID, COVID-19 status, age in years and sex. Where available, HLA class I and class II types were obtained from metadata supplied by the sample provider rather than from assay-based typing.

Study-wide findings and limitations: Clinical and demographic metadata were provided uncurated, with the amount varying by source and participant.

The immunoSEQ Assay, a bias-controlled multiplex PCR, was used to amplify TCRbeta CDR3 regions from genomic DNA. The authors' analysis ran thus. Within the assay, amplification of reference gene primers was used to estimate how many nucleated cells each sample contained. To quantify the absolute abundance of each unique TCRbeta CDR3 rearrangement, sequence reads were collapsed and filtered. For each sample, productive Simpson clonality was calculated as the square root of Simpson's diversity index over productive rearrangements. This is the immuneACCESS table as TCRdb keeps it, with only in-frame sequences that have V and J called. A part of the clones is gone; compared with another copy, unresolved V genes explain less than half, and the rest is unexplained. The DNA was the basis for D and trimming; V, J and clone size are from that table. The sample contains some 240,000 clones, about nine tenths of them found a single time. Together, the top ten hold about 7% of the sample.

Material for sequencing was peripheral blood. This TCR derives from a man in his 60s who had recovered from COVID-19.

The CDR3 corresponds to CASSSRLAGGYNEQFF. The DNA sequence is TGTGCCAGCAGCTCCCGACTAGCGGGGGGGTACAATGAGCAGTTCTTC. This chain is built from TRBV9 and TRBJ2-1, and TRBD2 aligns with 14 junction nucleotides. Germline trimming: 4 bases from V, 4 bases from J; junction bases outside gene matches: 4. The CDR3 holds 16 amino acids from the cysteine to the phenylalanine. Kept here is only the CDR3 DNA, which spans 48 bases and is read in frame from base 1. For CDR1 and CDR2, the germline V gene lists SGDLS and YYNGEE.